The rows below give T cell receptor beta chains drawn from one sample of a study of identifying expanded T cells in peripheral blood. Repertoires were generated with immunoSEQ multiplex PCR, while TCRdb's copy carries only in-frame clones and drops some. Of approximately 92,000 clones listed, roughly 84% are singletons. The specimen was blood. All receptors derive from a person between 18 and 75 years old in good health. CDR3s include the opening cysteine and the closing phenylalanine or tryptophan. A D gene is named only where the DNA matches it firmly. Size values are once, few and many counts, or a class for expanded clones, and some rows have none.

CDR3 DNA: TGTGCCAGCAGTTACCATTGGGAGTATGGCTACACCTTC
CDR3 protein: CASSYHWEYGYTF
D gene: .
V gene: TRBV27
clone size: .
J gene: TRBJ1-2

CDR3 DNA: TGTGCCAGCAGCTTTGGGGGACAGGGTGTAGATACGCAGTATTTT
CDR3 protein: CASSFGGQGVDTQYF
D gene: TRBD1
V gene: TRBV7-2
clone size: .
J gene: TRBJ2-3

CDR3 DNA: TGCAGCGCCCTTCTGAACACTGAAGCTTTCTTT
CDR3 protein: CSALLNTEAFF
D gene: .
V gene: TRBV29-1
clone size: .
J gene: TRBJ1-1

CDR3 DNA: TGTGCCAGCAGCCACGGGGAGAGGGTCACCGGGGAGCTGTTTTTT
CDR3 protein: CASSHGERVTGELFF
D gene: .
V gene: TRBV5-4
clone size: .
J gene: TRBJ2-2

CDR3 DNA: TGCGCCAGCAGTGAGTTTCGGGACAGGCTGAGAGAGCAGTTCTTC
CDR3 protein: CASSEFRDRLREQFF
D gene: TRBD1
V gene: TRBV10-1
clone size: .
J gene: TRBJ2-1

CDR3 DNA: TGTGCCAGCAGCCTAGGGACCGCCCTCAAGGGCACTGAAGCTTTCTTT
CDR3 protein: CASSLGTALKGTEAFF
D gene: .
V gene: TRBV9
clone size: .
J gene: TRBJ1-1

CDR3 DNA: TGTGCCAGCTCACATAGGGTCAGTCAAGAGACCCAGTACTTC
CDR3 protein: CASSHRVSQETQYF
D gene: .
V gene: TRBV18
clone size: .
J gene: TRBJ2-5

CDR3 DNA: TGTGCCAGCAGCTTGGGGGACGGCGGAAACACCATATATTTT
CDR3 protein: CASSLGDGGNTIYF
D gene: .
V gene: TRBV5-4
clone size: .
J gene: TRBJ1-3

CDR3 DNA: TGTGCCAGCAGTTGGATTAGGAATACGCAGTATTTT
CDR3 protein: CASSWIRNTQYF
D gene: .
V gene: TRBV28
clone size: .
J gene: TRBJ2-3

CDR3 DNA: TGTGCCAGTGGTTCTAGCGAAAATCAGCCCCAGCATTTT
CDR3 protein: CASGSSENQPQHF
D gene: .
V gene: TRBV2
clone size: once
J gene: TRBJ1-5

CDR3 DNA: TGTGCCAGCAGCGGCTCTTCGGGGTATTCACCCCTCCACTTT
CDR3 protein: CASSGSSGYSPLHF
D gene: .
V gene: TRBV9
clone size: .
J gene: TRBJ1-6

CDR3 DNA: TGTGCCATCAGTGAGTTAGGTGCGGGGGGGCCGTCTTCTTCATACAATGAGCAGTTCTTC
CDR3 protein: CAISELGAGGPSSSYNEQFF
D gene: TRBD2
V gene: TRBV10-3
clone size: .
J gene: TRBJ2-1

CDR3 DNA: TGTGCCACCAGCAGAGCATATTCTACAGGGGTCGAGCAGTACTTC
CDR3 protein: CATSRAYSTGVEQYF
D gene: TRBD1
V gene: TRBV15
clone size: .
J gene: TRBJ2-7

CDR3 DNA: TGTGCCAGCAGCTCCTCCTTTCCGAACACTGAAGCTTTCTTT
CDR3 protein: CASSSSFPNTEAFF
D gene: .
V gene: TRBV7-9
clone size: .
J gene: TRBJ1-1

CDR3 DNA: TGTGCCAGCAGCTGGGGACCTAGGGAGGGAGCTTTCTTT
CDR3 protein: CASSWGPREGAFF
D gene: .
V gene: TRBV11-2
clone size: .
J gene: TRBJ1-1

CDR3 DNA: TGTGCCAGCAGTTACGGACAGGTTGGTGAGCAGTTCTTC
CDR3 protein: CASSYGQVGEQFF
D gene: TRBD1
V gene: TRBV6-6
clone size: .
J gene: TRBJ2-1

CDR3 DNA: TGTGCCAGCAGCTTGTCCCGGGGATTGAAGGGCTACACCTTC
CDR3 protein: CASSLSRGLKGYTF
D gene: .
V gene: TRBV5-8
clone size: .
J gene: TRBJ1-2

CDR3 DNA: TGTGCCAGCAGTTATAGCTTAAAGTATGGCTACACCTTC
CDR3 protein: CASSYSLKYGYTF
D gene: .
V gene: TRBV6-6
clone size: .
J gene: TRBJ1-2